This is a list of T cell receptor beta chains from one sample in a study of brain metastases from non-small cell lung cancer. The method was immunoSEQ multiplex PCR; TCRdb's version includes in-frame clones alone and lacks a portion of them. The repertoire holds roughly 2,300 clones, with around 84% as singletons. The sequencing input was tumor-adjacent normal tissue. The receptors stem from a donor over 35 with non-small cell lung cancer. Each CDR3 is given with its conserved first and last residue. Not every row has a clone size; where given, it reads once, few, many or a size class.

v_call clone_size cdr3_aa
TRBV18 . CASSPGLAGFEQYF
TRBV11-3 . CASSLDGHGGSYNEQFF
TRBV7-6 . CASSSSAGVNSPLHF
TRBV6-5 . CASSSAGDNSPLHF
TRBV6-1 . CASSEGEGLGNQPQYF
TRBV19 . CASSPQVPYTGELFF
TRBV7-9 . CASSPGMPWTQYF
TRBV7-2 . CASSSEQGGPYEQYF
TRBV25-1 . CASSFPDGARGTEAFF
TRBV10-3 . CAISDWGQSTDTQYF
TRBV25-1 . CASRRSTDSPLHF
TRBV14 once CASSLGGTVPYEQYF
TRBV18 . CASSLQTVANSPLHF
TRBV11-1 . CASSLGGQRYTDTQYF
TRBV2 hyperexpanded CASSEGVIPYEQYF
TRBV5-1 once CASSARTGPSGNTIYF
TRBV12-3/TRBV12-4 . CASSLTRGAEQFF
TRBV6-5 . CASSYGQNIDTQYF
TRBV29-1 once CSVAGQSTQYF
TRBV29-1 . CSVEEVGYEQYF
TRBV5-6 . CASSLFDLDEQFF
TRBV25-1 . CASSGRSKETQYF
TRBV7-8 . CASSLQGGATNEKLFF
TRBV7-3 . CASSPHADRTNTEAFF
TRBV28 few CASAPLTDRVGTDTQYF
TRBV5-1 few CASSIGTGSEKLFF
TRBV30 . CAWSGVVGEVIGNTGELFF
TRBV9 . CASSPREVAEAFF
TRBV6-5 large CASSPPGQGSEKLFF
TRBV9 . CASSITGNTEAFF
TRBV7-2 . CASSLGASGGQETQYF
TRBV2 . CAIRFQGGSKEKLFF
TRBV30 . CAWKESPSSYEQYF
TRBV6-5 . CASSSDRGGNSPLHF
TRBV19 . CASSGRAGQYF
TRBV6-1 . CASSEGRGWTEAFF